Below, 13 T cell receptor beta chains from the same sample are listed, as sequenced in a study of Ad26.COV2.S vaccination and SARS-CoV-2 variants. Treatment reported: some 20 received Ad26.COV2.S at low or high dose, single or two shots; roughly 5 received placebo; per-sample allocation not given. Each sample was drawn 63 days after the first injection (of vaccine or placebo). The table came from immunoSEQ multiplex PCR; TCRdb's copy has only in-frame clones and leaves some out. The top ten hold approximately 5.9% of the sample, which has around 300,000 clones, 88% seen once. This sample comprised peripheral blood, obtained in a trial of Ad26.COV2.S vaccine versus placebo. The receptors originated from a person aged 18-65 years who received the Ad26.COV2.S COVID-19 vaccine or a placebo.

The chain is built from TRBV7-9 and TRBJ1-6, with a tentative D call TRBD1 (5 bases). The V end was cut by 8 bases, the J end by 7 bases, with 18 bases between. The CDR3 length is 15 residues. Germline V gives CDR1 SEHNR, CDR2 FQNEAQ (reference sequence). CDR3 bases: TGTGCCAGCGTCTGGGGAGGGGTTACGAATTCACCCCTCCACTTT. This codes for CASVWGGVTNSPLHF. The full variable domain, with the rest looked up from reference TRBV7-9 and TRBJ1-6, is DTGVSQNPRHKITKRGQNVTFRCDPISEHNRLYWYRQTLGQGPEFLTYFQNEAQLEKSRLLSDRFSAERPKGSFSTLEIQRTEQGDSAMYLCASVWGGVTNSPLHFGNGTRLTVT.

The chain recombines TRBV28 with TRBJ1-2, with D possibly TRBD1 on 5 matching bases. CDR1 is MDHEN and CDR2 is SYDVKM in the germline V gene. V was shortened by 5 bases and J by 6 bases, with 10 bases between the two germline ends. The CDR3 spans 12 residues. In DNA, the CDR3 is TGTGCCAGCAGTCCATGGGGGAATGGCTACACCTTC. Its translation: CASSPWGNGYTF.

In DNA, the CDR3 is TGTGCCAGCAGTGCTCCGGGACAGGTGGGCCTCGAGCAGTACTTC. It is translated as CASSAPGQVGLEQYF. The V gene is TRBV28, the J gene TRBJ2-7; 8 nucleotides line up with TRBD1. J gave up 6 bases and V 5 bases, and 12 bases lay outside the gene matches. This CDR3 has 15 amino acids. Germline-derived CDR1 and CDR2 are MDHEN and SYDVKM.

V gene TRBV6-5 combines with J gene TRBJ1-5; D is ambiguous. The CDR3 loop spans 14 amino acids. Trimming shortened V by 2 bases and J by 4 bases, and 9 bases separated the two germline ends. Germline CDR1 is MNHEY and CDR2 is SVGAGI. The DNA for the CDR3 is TGTGCCAGCAGTTACCAGGTTGGGAATCAGCCCCAGCATTTT. Its protein is CASSYQVGNQPQHF.

The chain carries TRBV5-4 and TRBJ2-7; 10 positions match TRBD1. The V segment lost 3 bases and the J segment 3 bases; nucleotides outside the gene matches: 3. Germline CDR1 is SGHNT and CDR2 is YYREEE (reference sequence). The CDR3 covers 14 residues. CDR3 protein: CASSSGQGIYEQYF. CDR3 in DNA: TGTGCCAGCAGCTCGGGACAGGGGATCTACGAGCAGTACTTC.

The chain uses TRBV19 and TRBJ2-2; either TRBD1 or TRBD2 may supply D (6 bases each). CDR1 and CDR2 from the germline V gene are LNHDA and SQIVND (reference sequence). This CDR3 is built from 16 residues. With 5 bases removed from V and 7 bases from J, the gap between germline ends came to 20 bases. The CDR3, as DNA: TGTGCCAGTAGTTTTGACCTCGGGGGCCGAGGCGGGGAGCTGTTTTTT. This sequence encodes CASSFDLGGRGGELFF.

The rearrangement links TRBV30 to TRBJ1-5, with no clear D. The V and J ends lost 3 bases and 7 bases respectively, with 13 bases between them. Germline lookup yields CDR1 GTSNPN and CDR2 SVGIG (reference sequence). This CDR3 contains 13 residues. The CDR3 reads CAWSPEDNQPQHF. CDR3 coding DNA: TGTGCCTGGAGCCCAGAGGATAACCAGCCCCAGCATTTT.

CDR3 nucleotide sequence: TGTGCCTGGAGTGAGGGGGCGCGGAATTCACCCCTCCACTTT. It specifies CAWSEGARNSPLHF. The J gene is TRBJ1-6, the V gene TRBV30; TRBD1 aligns across 7 bases. V was clipped by 1 base and J by 7 bases; unmatched bases: 4. Germline V gene data show CDR1 as GTSNPN and CDR2 as SVGIG (reference sequence). This CDR3 has 14 amino acids.

V is TRBV5-1 and J is TRBJ1-2, with D tentatively TRBD1 (6 bases). CDR3 size: 14 residues. Looked up from germline, CDR1 is SGHRS and CDR2 is YFSETQ. The V end was cut by 4 bases, the J end by 4 bases, with 14 bases between. The DNA for the CDR3 is TGCGCCAGCAGCCAGGGGACATCTTTCTATGGCTACACCTTC. Amino acids: CASSQGTSFYGYTF.

This rearrangement joins TRBV7-3 to TRBJ2-6, with a tentative D call TRBD1 (5 bases). Per the germline V gene, CDR1 is SGHTA and CDR2 is FQGTGA. Trimming removed 6 bases from V and 2 bases from J, with 8 bases in between. CDR3 length: 14 residues. CDR3 sequence reads: CASSQGAGANVLTF. The DNA for the CDR3 is TGTGCCAGCAGTCAAGGGGCTGGGGCCAACGTCCTGACTTTC.

A note on this clone: The same CDR3 also results from other DNA sequences found in this sample. The chain recombines TRBV5-4 with TRBJ2-1; D is ambiguous. The germline V gene has CDR1 SGHNT and CDR2 YYREEE (reference sequence). This CDR3 comprises 15 residues. V shed 0 bases and J shed 4 bases, with 11 bases lying between them. The CDR3 region is CASSLGRSSYNEQFF. The CDR3 DNA follows: TGTGCCAGCAGCTTGGGCCGGAGTAGTTACAATGAGCAGTTCTTC.

The rearrangement uses TRBV6-4 and TRBJ1-1; the D gene is possibly TRBD1 (5 bases). The germline CDR1 and CDR2 sequences are MRHNA and SNTAGT. V lost 0 bases to trimming and J lost 1 base, with 9 bases between them. This CDR3 comprises 15 residues. For the CDR3, the DNA is TGTGCCAGCAGTGACTCGACCCAGGGGAACACTGAAGCTTTCTTT. The encoded protein is CASSDSTQGNTEAFF.

CDR3 loop: CASSETWGFGNTIYF. In DNA form, the CDR3 reads TGTGCCAGCAGTGAAACTTGGGGATTCGGAAACACCATATATTTT. The rearrangement links TRBV25-1 to TRBJ1-3, with unresolved D. Germline lookup yields CDR1 MGHDK and CDR2 SYGVNS. V was trimmed by 2 bases and J by 4 bases, leaving 12 bases between them. The CDR3 has 15 residues.